This is a list of T cell receptor beta chains from one sample in a study of CXCR3-negative and CXCR3-positive naive CD8 T cells. Each CDR3 protein gets one entry in TCRdb, which reprocessed the 5' RACE reads and gives no DNA. This sample's table has 90,000 to 150,000 distinct CDR3 sequences. What was sequenced was naive CXCR3+ CD8+ T cells from blood. The receptors derive from a human donor in good health. Some clones in this sample may be carry-over from other donors' samples. Both conserved end residues are part of each CDR3. The order of the fields is J gene, V gene, CDR3 protein.

TRBJ1-2,TRBV21-1,CASSKVDTNYGYTF
TRBJ2-7,TRBV27,CASSPLRVGREYEQYF
TRBJ2-1,TRBV4-3,CASSQAWADSRLNEQFF
TRBJ2-1,TRBV6-4,CASSDSLWGYNEQFF
TRBJ2-7,TRBV12-3/TRBV12-4,CASSVAAGKSPYEQYF
TRBJ2-7,TRBV4-1,CASSQEHRQIHEQYF
TRBJ2-3,TRBV11-2,CASSLWGLARGSTDTQYF
TRBJ1-2,TRBV30,CAWFPTAQYGYTF
TRBJ2-1,TRBV14,CASSQRREGYNEQFF
TRBJ1-1,TRBV4-3,CASSQDSREAFF
TRBJ2-7,TRBV12-3/TRBV12-4,CASSLVGSYEQYF
TRBJ2-1,TRBV2,CASSVSGGSYNEQFF
TRBJ2-7,TRBV13,CASSYGTNNYEQYF
TRBJ2-1,TRBV5-6,CASSIRQGTYNEQFF
TRBJ2-2,TRBV2,CASRLAGGPGELFF
TRBJ2-2,TRBV7-8,CASSFGYRGDTGELFF
TRBJ2-7,TRBV14,CASDPGSNAYEQYF
TRBJ2-1,TRBV7-9,CASSSTDRGNYNEQFF